This T cell receptor beta chain was captured in a study of blood T cell repertoires in COVID-19. Assay used: immunoSEQ multiplex PCR; TCRdb lists only in-frame clones, some missing. Of about 310,000 clones in the sample, about 90% were seen once. V lost 6 bases, J lost 7 bases, and 13 bases stayed unmatched. The CDR3 extends over 15 amino acids. From germline, CDR1 is SGHNT and CDR2 YYREEE (reference sequence). V and J are TRBV5-4 and TRBJ1-2, with 9 bases fitting TRBD1. This TCR derives from a woman aged 50 to 60 who had recovered from COVID-19. The sample consisted of peripheral blood. The CDR3 DNA follows: TGTGCCAGCATCATTGATCCGGGACAGGGCAGTGGCTACACCTTC. It codes for CASIIDPGQGSGYTF.